The 3 T cell receptor beta chains below were found in one sample sequenced in a study of B cell selection in AIRE deficiency. The protocol was immunoSEQ multiplex PCR, while the TCRdb copy is restricted to in-frame clones and leaves out a portion. The data hold roughly 18,000 clones, with approximately 94% observed a single time. The regulatory T cell sort gate was CD4+CD25hiCD127low/negative. Specimen: CD4+CD25+ Tregs sorted from PBMCs. These TCRs come from a human donor in good health.

The rearrangement joins TRBV5-1 to TRBJ2-3; D possibly corresponds to TRBD1 (6 bases). Per the germline V gene, CDR1 is SGHRS and CDR2 is YFSETQ. Trimming took off 4 bases at V and 5 bases at J, with 11 bases between the two ends. The CDR3 sequence is 13 residues long. The CDR3 region has the DNA TGCGCCAGCAGCGGCACAGGGCGAGATACGCAGTATTTT. Amino acids: CASSGTGRDTQYF.

DNA for the CDR3: TGTGCCAGCAGCCCCCGACTAGCGGGAGTCTACGAGCAGTACTTC. The encoded protein is CASSPRLAGVYEQYF. The genes are TRBV11-2 and TRBJ2-7; 12 nucleotides align to TRBD2. The germline V gene encodes CDR1 SGHAT and CDR2 FQNNGV. The CDR3 runs to 15 residues. V lost 5 bases and J lost 3; bases outside the gene matches: 5.

The rearrangement joins TRBV6-5 to TRBJ2-7, with D maybe TRBD2 (6 bases). V was cut by 6 bases and J by 0 bases, with 12 bases left in between. Germline V lookup: CDR1 MNHEY, CDR2 SVGAGI. The CDR3 consists of 14 residues. The CDR3 sequence: CASRGRRGSYEQYF. Here the CDR3 DNA reads TGTGCCAGCAGAGGGCGGAGGGGCTCCTACGAGCAGTACTTC.